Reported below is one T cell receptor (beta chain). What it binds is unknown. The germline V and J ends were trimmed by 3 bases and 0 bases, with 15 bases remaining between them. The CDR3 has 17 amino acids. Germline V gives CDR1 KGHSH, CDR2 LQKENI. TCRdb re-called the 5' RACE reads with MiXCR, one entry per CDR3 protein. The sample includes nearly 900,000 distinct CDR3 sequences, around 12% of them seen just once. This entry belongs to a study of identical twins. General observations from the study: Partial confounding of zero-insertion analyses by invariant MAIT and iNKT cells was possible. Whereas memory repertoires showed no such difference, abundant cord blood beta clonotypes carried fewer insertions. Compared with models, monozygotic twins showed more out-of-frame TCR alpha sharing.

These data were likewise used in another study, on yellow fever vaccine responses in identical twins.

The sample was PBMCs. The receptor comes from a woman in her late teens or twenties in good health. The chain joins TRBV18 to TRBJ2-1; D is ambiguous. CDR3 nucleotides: TGTGCCAGCTCACCCGACGCCCCGCGTAGCTCCTACAATGAGCAGTTCTTC. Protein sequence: CASSPDAPRSSYNEQFF.